The 20 T cell receptor beta chains below come from one sample, sequenced in a study of T cell repertoires in cytomegalovirus infection. TCRdb processed the reads anew with MiXCR; each CDR3 protein has one entry. The sample lists around 710,000 distinct CDR3 sequences; approximately 32% were seen once. Antigens of these TCRs are unknown. The source material was cultured CD8+ T cells from PBMCs, sampled from culture after CMV antigen stimulation. The receptor set was obtained from a human donor in good health (CMV status not recorded). Some clones in this sample may be carry-over from other donors' samples.

The J gene is TRBJ1-1, the V gene TRBV27; D remains unclear. The CDR3 is 14 residues long. Germline V gene sequence: CDR1 MNHEY, CDR2 SMNVEV (reference sequence). V lost 3 bases to trimming and J lost 2 bases, with 10 bases between them. The CDR3 bases are TGTGCCAGCAGTTTCGAGGCTCGCAACACTGAAGCTTTCTTT. The encoded protein is CASSFEARNTEAFF.

V is TRBV28 and J is TRBJ1-2, with 12 nucleotides matching TRBD1. Looked up from germline, CDR1 is MDHEN and CDR2 is SYDVKM. The CDR3 contains 16 residues. The junction had 9 bases not matched to a gene; V was cut back by 5 bases and J by 5 bases. The CDR3 spells CASSPTGQGAPYGYTF. The DNA for the CDR3 is TGTGCCAGCAGTCCCACGGGACAGGGGGCGCCATATGGCTACACCTTC.

This clonotype was counted between two and nine times. J is TRBJ1-6 and V is TRBV28, with D possibly matching TRBD1 (6 bases). V lost 7 bases to trimming and J lost 10 bases, with 14 bases between them. CDR3 length: 13 residues. Germline CDR1 MDHEN, CDR2 SYDVKM. The CDR3 nucleotides are TGTGCCAGCATGGACAGAACAAGGTCACCCCTCCACTTT. Its translation is CASMDRTRSPLHF.

The V gene is TRBV9, the J gene TRBJ2-1, with 9 bases aligning to TRBD2. The CDR3 spans 18 residues. The J segment lost 9 bases and the V segment lost 0 bases, leaving 16 bases of the junction unmatched. Germline values: CDR1 SGDLS, CDR2 YYNGEE. The CDR3 DNA is TGTGCCAGCAGCGTAGCTCCAGGAAGCGGGGGGCCGGGCGGTGAGCAGTTCTTC. Amino acids: CASSVAPGSGGPGGEQFF.

This clonotype came up a few times. CDR3 nucleotides: TGTGCCAGCAGCTTAGATCCAGGGGGAAGCACTGAAGCTTTCTTT. Translated: CASSLDPGGSTEAFF. The genes are TRBV7-9 and TRBJ1-1; 7 bases match TRBD1. With V trimmed by 1 base and J by 4 bases, 6 bases remained unmatched. This CDR3 spans 15 amino acids. Germline V gives CDR1 SEHNR, CDR2 FQNEAQ (reference sequence).

This chain joins TRBV5-5 and TRBJ1-6; D may be TRBD1 (5 bases). The V gene's germline CDR1 is SGHKS and CDR2 YYEKEE (reference sequence). The CDR3 has 17 residues. Trimming shortened V by 2 bases and J by 10 bases, and 22 bases separated the two germline ends. CDR3 in DNA: TGTGCCAGCAGCTTTGGCATGATCCCGGGGGTCGGATCACCCCTCCACTTT. Translating it yields CASSFGMIPGVGSPLHF.

The chain uses TRBV4-2 and TRBJ2-5; D gene ambiguous. The CDR3 totals 15 residues. V was cut by 3 bases and J by 0 bases, with 11 bases left in between. Germline assignment: CDR1 LGHNA and CDR2 YNFKEQ. CDR3 sequence (DNA): TGTGCCAGCAGCCAGGACCCTTGGGACCAAGAGACCCAGTACTTC. It codes for CASSQDPWDQETQYF.

This clonotype was seen more than once but under ten times. The rearrangement joins TRBV4-1 to TRBJ1-2; 8 bases are a match to TRBD1. The ends lost 0 bases at V and 6 bases at J; junction bases unmatched: 6. The CDR3 runs 15 residues. Germline V gene data show CDR1 as MGHRA and CDR2 as YSYEKL. The CDR3 loop reads CASSQDWAGGDGYTF. Written as DNA, the CDR3 is TGCGCCAGCAGCCAAGATTGGGCAGGGGGCGATGGCTACACCTTC.

This clonotype was detected a few times. The chain has TRBV12-3 or TRBV12-4 and TRBJ1-1; D is ambiguous. The V gene lost 7 bases and the J gene lost 3 bases, with 15 bases spanning the gap. There are 14 residues in the CDR3. The CDR3 protein is CASTIRWGDTEAFF. In DNA form, the CDR3 reads TGTGCCAGCACCATACGATGGGGAGACACTGAAGCTTTCTTT.

The table lists this clonotype with a few counts. The chain links TRBV19 to TRBJ1-2; D might be TRBD1 (5 bases). Per germline, CDR1 LNHDA and CDR2 SQIVND (reference sequence). The CDR3 is 17 residues long. The V and J ends lost 7 bases and 4 bases respectively, with 25 bases between them. The DNA for the CDR3 is TGTGCCAGTACCTTTCTTACTTTCAGGGACGGAGGCTATGGCTACACCTTC. Its translation is CASTFLTFRDGGYGYTF.

This clonotype was picked up a small number of times. This rearrangement joins TRBV19 to TRBJ1-2; the match to TRBD1 covers 11 bases. This CDR3 region has 15 residues. Germline trimming cut 6 bases from V and 5 bases from J; bases unmatched to any gene: 8. Looked up from germline, CDR1 is LNHDA and CDR2 is SQIVND (reference sequence). CDR3 sequence reads: CASRPGQGVRYGYTF. The CDR3 DNA reads TGTGCCAGTAGACCGGGACAGGGGGTCCGATATGGCTACACCTTC.

V usage is TRBV7-8 and J usage is TRBJ2-4; either TRBD1 or TRBD2 may supply D (5 bases each). V was cut by 2 bases and J by 3 bases, with 17 bases left in between. This CDR3 is 17 amino acids long. Per the germline V gene, CDR1 is SGHVS and CDR2 is FQNEAQ. The CDR3 region is CASSLMRAGWVKNIQYF. Written as DNA, the CDR3 is TGTGCCAGCAGCTTAATGAGGGCAGGGTGGGTCAAAAACATTCAGTACTTC.

In regard to this clonotype: Lacking the conserved final phenylalanine or tryptophan, this CDR3 likely reflects a read error. The rearrangement uses TRBV12-5 and TRBJ2-2; 8 bases agree with TRBD1. Looked up from germline, CDR1 is LGHNT and CDR2 is FRNRAP. The CDR3 extends over 15 amino acids. The trim removed 8 bases at V and 4 bases at J, leaving 9 bases unmatched. CDR3 DNA sequence: TGTGCTAGTTGGAGGCAGGGGGCGGGCACCGGGGAGCTGTTTATT. Translating it yields CASWRQGAGTGELFI.

The chain is built from TRBV12-5 and TRBJ2-1; D might be TRBD1 (5 bases). This CDR3 is built from 14 residues. Per germline, CDR1 LGHNT and CDR2 FRNRAP. Trimming stripped 1 base from V and 7 bases from J, with 11 bases between. The CDR3 loop reads CASGLEGQNNEQFF. For the CDR3, the DNA is TGTGCTAGTGGTTTGGAGGGGCAGAATAATGAGCAGTTCTTC.

The CDR3 is CASSIILEREYSNQPQHF. In nucleotides, the CDR3 is TGTGCCAGTAGTATTATACTTGAGAGAGAATATAGCAATCAGCCCCAGCATTTT. This chain links TRBV19 with TRBJ1-5; D gene unclear. CDR3 length equals 18 residues. V was pared by 3 bases and J by 0 bases, with 18 bases between. From germline, CDR1 is LNHDA and CDR2 SQIVND (reference sequence).

This sequence joins TRBV4-1 and TRBJ1-6; 8 bases align to TRBD1. J gave up 9 bases and V 3 bases, and 4 bases lay outside the gene matches. CDR1 is MGHRA, CDR2 YSYEKL, per germline. CDR3 length: 14 residues. CDR3: CASSQGQDSSPLHF. CDR3 DNA: TGCGCCAGCAGCCAGGGACAGGATTCTTCACCCCTCCACTTT.

This clonotype has only a few counts. The V gene is TRBV7-9, the J gene TRBJ1-5, with D unresolved. The CDR3 length is 12 residues. The V end was cut by 5 bases, the J end by 4 bases, with 6 bases between. CDR1 and CDR2 (germline): SEHNR, FQNEAQ (reference sequence). The CDR3 protein is CASSPDNQPQHF. CDR3 nucleotides: TGTGCCAGCAGCCCCGATAATCAGCCCCAGCATTTT. Combining the CDR3 with reference TRBV7-9 and TRBJ1-5 gives the whole variable domain DTGVSQNPRHKITKRGQNVTFRCDPISEHNRLYWYRQTLGQGPEFLTYFQNEAQLEKSRLLSDRFSAERPKGSFSTLEIQRTEQGDSAMYLCASSPDNQPQHFGDGTRLSIL.

The chain joins TRBV27 to TRBJ1-1; D gene unclear. The CDR3 is 15 amino acids. Germline values: CDR1 MNHEY, CDR2 SMNVEV (reference sequence). The ends were cut back, 2 bases at V and 1 base at J, with 11 bases in the middle. The CDR3 bases are TGTGCCAGCAGTTTAACGAGGTCACCGAACACTGAAGCTTTCTTT. This codes for CASSLTRSPNTEAFF.

The gene calls are TRBV7-8 and TRBJ1-2, with TRBD1 matching 10 bases. This CDR3 has 16 amino acids. V lost 7 bases, J lost 3 bases, and 11 bases stayed unmatched. Germline V CDR1 and CDR2: SGHVS, FQNEAQ. CDR3 in amino acids: CASTYPGTGEDYGYTF. The CDR3 nucleotides are TGTGCCAGCACCTATCCGGGGACAGGGGAGGACTATGGCTACACCTTC.

The V gene is TRBV20-1, the J gene TRBJ2-7; 7 bases are shared with TRBD1. V lost 6 bases to trimming and J lost 2 bases; unmatched junction nucleotides: 7. The CDR3 contains 13 residues. CDR1 and CDR2 (germline): DFQATT, SNEGSKA (reference sequence). In DNA, the CDR3 is TGCAGTGCCCGCCCCGGGACAGCCTACGAGCAGTACGTC. Protein sequence: CSARPGTAYEQYV.